This is a list of T cell receptor beta chains from one sample in a study of vaccination and CD4 T cells after COVID-19. TCRdb re-called the PCR reads with MiXCR, one entry per CDR3 protein. This sample has around 30,000 distinct CDR3 sequences; about 50% occur once, and the top ten carry 5% to 6.5%. The source material was CD4+ T cells from blood, sampled about 7 months after SARS-CoV-2 vaccination. The receptor set was obtained from a human donor who had recovered from COVID-19. Each CDR3 is given with its conserved first and last residue. A D gene is named only where the DNA matches it firmly. Clone size is given for some rows only: seen once, a few or many times, or a class if the clone is expanded.

size,V,D,J,DNA,CDR3
NA,TRBV28,NA,TRBJ2-4,TGTGCCAGCAGTCGTGGGGGCCGGAACATTCAGTACTTC,CASSRGGRNIQYF
few,TRBV6-1,TRBD2,TRBJ2-3,TGTGCCAGCAGTCTAGCGGGAGGGCCCGGGGGAGGGTATACGCAGTATTTT,CASSLAGGPGGGYTQYF
NA,TRBV20-1,TRBD2,TRBJ2-7,TGCAGTGCCAGAGATCGGGGGGTCTGGGGTAGCGAGTACGAGCAGTACTTC,CSARDRGVWGSEYEQYF
medium-sized,TRBV7-8,TRBD2,TRBJ2-7,TGTGCCAGCAGCCCGTCGGGACTAGCGGGAGCATACGAGCAGTACTTC,CASSPSGLAGAYEQYF
few,TRBV28,TRBD2,TRBJ2-1,TGTGCCAGCACCCAAGCGGGAGTCTATGGCAATGAGCAGTTCTTC,CASTQAGVYGNEQFF
few,TRBV2,NA,TRBJ1-5,TGTGCCAGCAGTGAAGGGGGCCGGGGCATCCAGCCCCAGCATTTT,CASSEGGRGIQPQHF
NA,TRBV20-1,NA,TRBJ2-2,TGCAGTGCTAGACTCTGGCGGGACCAGAACACCGGGGAGCTGTTTTTT,CSARLWRDQNTGELFF
NA,TRBV7-9,TRBD2,TRBJ2-7,TGTGCCAGCTTAATAGCGGGGGTCTCCTACGAGCAGTACTTC,CASLIAGVSYEQYF
NA,TRBV5-1,NA,TRBJ2-7,TGCGCCAGCAGTCCGCCAGGGGAGTCCCACGAGCAGTACTTC,CASSPPGESHEQYF
NA,TRBV27,TRBD1,TRBJ1-1,TGTGCCAGCAGTTCGCCAGGGGGTGGTGGCACTGAAGCTTTCTTT,CASSSPGGGGTEAFF
NA,TRBV20-1,NA,TRBJ2-7,TGCAGTGCGAAGGGTCTTGATTACTACGAGCAGTACTTC,CSAKGLDYYEQYF
NA,TRBV27,NA,TRBJ2-3,TGTGCCAGCAGTTCCCGGGGAGGGGGGATGGATACGCAGTATTTT,CASSSRGGGMDTQYF
NA,TRBV28,TRBD2,TRBJ2-1,TGTGCCAGCAGCGAGGACGGGACTAGCTGGGGCAATGAGCAGTTCTTC,CASSEDGTSWGNEQFF
NA,TRBV5-1,TRBD1,TRBJ1-1,TGCGCCAGCAGCCTGACAGGGGGCGGGGGCACTGAAGCTTTCTTT,CASSLTGGGGTEAFF
NA,TRBV6-4,TRBD1,TRBJ1-1,TGTGCCAGCAGTGACCGACAGGGGGCGCGGAGTAGAACTGAAGCTTTCTTT,CASSDRQGARSRTEAFF
NA,TRBV19,NA,TRBJ2-5,TGTGCCAGTAGTACCCAGCGGGCAGAGACCCAGTACTTC,CASSTQRAETQYF
few,TRBV7-6,NA,TRBJ2-7,TGTGCCAGCAGCTTATATGATGGCGGCGAGCAGTACTTC,CASSLYDGGEQYF
few,TRBV11-1,TRBD2,TRBJ2-5,TGTGCCAGCAGCTTAGTCCTAGCGGGAGAGACCCAGTACTTC,CASSLVLAGETQYF
NA,TRBV27,TRBD1,TRBJ2-3,TGTGCCAGCAGTTTGAATCCCTGGACAGGGGGGATGGCAGATACGCAGTATTTT,CASSLNPWTGGMADTQYF
NA,TRBV28,NA,TRBJ2-2,TGTGCCAGGATGACTAGTGTCACCGGGGAGCTGTTTTTT,CARMTSVTGELFF
few,TRBV20-1,NA,TRBJ1-6,TGCAGTGCTAGCACAGGCTCCTATAATTCACCCCTCCACTTT,CSASTGSYNSPLHF
NA,TRBV6-2/TRBV6-3,NA,TRBJ2-1,TGTGCCAGCAGGGACGAGGGGAGTGAGCAGTTCTTC,CASRDEGSEQFF
few,TRBV20-1,NA,TRBJ2-5,TGCAGTGCTAGAGAGTTGTTCGGGACGGGATTGACCCAGTACTTC,CSARELFGTGLTQYF
few,TRBV5-4,NA,TRBJ2-7,TGTGCCAGCAGCTTGCCAGTGGGCGAGCAGTACTTC,CASSLPVGEQYF
few,TRBV27,NA,TRBJ2-7,TGTGCCAGCAGTTTCTCTAGCCTCTACGAGCAGTACTTC,CASSFSSLYEQYF
NA,TRBV24-1,TRBD2,TRBJ2-7,TGTGCCACCAGTGATCCCGGGACTAGCGGGAGGCCGGGAGAGCAGTACTTC,CATSDPGTSGRPGEQYF
NA,TRBV20-1,NA,TRBJ1-1,TGCAGTGCTAGAGAAACGGCAGTGATGAACACTGAAGCTTTCTTT,CSARETAVMNTEAFF
NA,TRBV6-2/TRBV6-3,TRBD2,TRBJ2-5,TGTGCCAGCAGCCCGACGGACCTAGCGGGAGTATTTTCTCCGTACTTC,CASSPTDLAGVFSPYF
NA,TRBV19,TRBD2,TRBJ2-3,TGTGCCAGTACCGCTAGCGGGGGGGATCCAGATACGCAGTATTTT,CASTASGGDPDTQYF
NA,TRBV6-1,NA,TRBJ2-1,TGTGCCAGCAGTAGGACTCCGGATGAGCAGTTCTTC,CASSRTPDEQFF